This TCR beta chain was observed in a study of cytomegalovirus exposure and HLA in healthy donors. Notes on the study in general: Differences between HLA loci emerged in a later analysis of TCR association rates, with DRB1 most and HLA-C fewest.

Primers: 60 Vbeta forward and 13 Jbeta reverse. Libraries were prepared by immunoSEQ multiplex PCR; TCRdb keeps only in-frame clonotypes and omits some of them. The sample lists about 200,000 clones, about 80% occurring once. As for this clone: Its antigen remains unidentified.

Germline CDR1 LGHNT, CDR2 FRNRAP. Trimming took 5 bases from V and 3 from J, leaving 18 bases between them. This CDR3 has 16 residues. The V call is TRBV12-5, the J call TRBJ2-3; D remains ambiguous. Sequencing was performed on PBMCs. The TCR sequence derives from a woman aged 25-40 years in good health and CMV-seronegative. The CDR3 DNA reads as TGTGCTAGTGGTCTTGGGTTAGGAGTTGCAACAGATACGCAGTATTTT. Its protein is CASGLGLGVATDTQYF.